A single sample gave rise to the 5 T cell receptor beta chains below, sequenced in a study of siplizumab effects on memory and regulatory T cells. Antigens of these TCRs are unknown. Profiling relied on immunoSEQ multiplex PCR, and the TCRdb table lists in-frame clones only, not all of them. The sample shows more than 12,000 clones, around 46% of them seen only once. The mixed lymphocyte reaction cells were cocultured at 37°C for about 6 days. Material: CFSE-low (dividing) CD4+ T cells sorted from an allogeneic mixed lymphocyte reaction. All receptors derive from a human donor in good health; the cells came from an allogeneic mixed lymphocyte reaction. Some clones in this sample may be carry-over from other donors' samples.

This clone was detected a few times. The chain joins TRBV6-4 to TRBJ2-7, with a tentative D call TRBD2 (6 bases). CDR3 length: 15 residues. Germline-derived CDR1 and CDR2 are MRHNA and SNTAGT. V shed 7 bases and J shed 0 bases, with 16 bases lying between them. Here the CDR3 DNA reads TGTGCCAGCAAGGTGGAGGGCAGGAGCTCCTACGAGCAGTACTTC. Translation gives CASKVEGRSSYEQYF.

This clone rates as medium-sized. CDR3 sequence: CASVPRTGTETQYF. The CDR3 nucleotides read TGTGCTAGTGTCCCCCGGACAGGTACAGAGACCCAGTACTTC. The genes are TRBV12-5 and TRBJ2-5, with 7 bases aligning to TRBD1. The CDR3 has 14 residues. Unmatched junction bases numbered 9, after V lost 7 bases and J lost 4 bases. CDR1 is LGHNT and CDR2 is FRNRAP in the germline V gene. The full variable domain, with the rest looked up from reference TRBV12-5 and TRBJ2-5, is DARVTQTPRHKVTEMGQEVTMRCQPILGHNTVFWYRQTMMQGLELLAYFRNRAPLDDSGMPKDRFSAEMPDATLATLKIQPSEPRDSAVYFCASVPRTGTETQYFGPGTRLLVL.

The V call is TRBV19, the J call TRBJ2-3; 8 bases line up with TRBD2. The CDR3 consists of 16 residues. Per germline, CDR1 LNHDA and CDR2 SQIVND (reference sequence). The V and J ends lost 5 bases and 9 bases, in that order; junction bases with no gene match: 16. DNA of the CDR3: TGTGCCAGTAGTGAACTAGCGGTAGTGGGCACAGGGACGCAGTATTTT. It specifies CASSELAVVGTGTQYF.

This clone is medium-sized (0.01 to 0.1%) in the sample. This chain uses TRBV9 with TRBJ2-6; D remains ambiguous. CDR1 and CDR2 from the germline V gene are SGDLS and YYNGEE. Trimming removed 0 bases at V and 0 bases at J, with 7 bases between. This CDR3 comprises 16 residues. The CDR3 DNA follows: TGTGCCAGCAGCGTAGTGAGGAGCTCTGGGGCCAACGTCCTGACTTTC. Translating gives CASSVVRSSGANVLTF. The full variable domain, with the rest looked up from reference TRBV9 and TRBJ2-6, is DSGVTQTPKHLITATGQRVTLRCSPRSGDLSVYWYQQSLDQGLQFLIQYYNGEERAKGNILERFSAQQFPDLHSELNLSSLELGDSALYFCASSVVRSSGANVLTFGAGSRLTVL.

This clone was counted only a few times. The chain couples TRBV5-6 to TRBJ2-7; 7 nucleotides align to TRBD2. CDR3 length equals 15 residues. Germline CDR1 SGHDT, CDR2 YYEEEE. Trimming removed 2 bases from V and 3 bases from J; junction bases left unmatched: 8. This chain's CDR3 is CASSLYAGDIYEQYF. CDR3 in DNA: TGTGCCAGCAGCTTATATGCGGGAGACATCTACGAGCAGTACTTC. Full variable domain (remainder filled in from reference TRBV5-6 and TRBJ2-7): DAGVTQSPTHLIKTRGQQVTLRCSPKSGHDTVSWYQQALGQGPQFIFQYYEEEERQRGNFPDRFSGHQFPNYSSELNVNALLLGDSALYLCASSLYAGDIYEQYFGPGTRLTVT.